The 23 T cell receptor beta chains in this list originate from one sample, sequenced in a study of T cells in Graves' hyperthyroidism and ophthalmopathy. The TCR beta CDR3 regions underwent amplification using RNA transcripts as the source. An initial round of RT-PCR targeting the TCR CDR3 relied on the HTBI primer set. TCRdb re-analysed the multiplex PCR reads in MiXCR, keeping a single row per CDR3 protein. The sample has hundreds of thousands of distinct CDR3 sequences, about a sixth seen once; the top ten hold around 4%. Source material: blood. The receptor source for this set is a woman aged 25 to 39 with Graves' hyperthyroidism.

The CDR3 spells CSATGGLGTGANVLTF. The CDR3 coding sequence is TGCAGTGCTACAGGGGGCCTAGGAACTGGGGCCAACGTCCTGACTTTC. The rearrangement links TRBV20-1 to TRBJ2-6, with 8 bases aligning to TRBD1. The CDR3 spans 16 residues. Germline CDR1 reads DFQATT; CDR2 reads SNEGSKA (reference sequence). Trimming removed 4 bases from V and 2 bases from J; junction bases left unmatched: 7.

This clonotype was counted only a few times. This chain joins TRBV12-5 and TRBJ1-1, with 11 bases that match TRBD1. Germline-derived CDR1 and CDR2 are LGHNT and FRNRAP. Germline trimming cut 5 bases from V and 10 bases from J; bases unmatched to any gene: 9. The CDR3 totals 14 residues. The CDR3 reads CASGTDRGLRGAFF. The CDR3, as DNA: TGTGCTAGTGGTACGGACAGGGGGCTGAGAGGAGCTTTCTTT.

The chain combines TRBV4-3 with TRBJ2-7, with D unresolved. Trimming removed 0 bases at V and 4 bases at J, with 13 bases between. The CDR3 runs to 15 residues. The germline V gene encodes CDR1 LGHNA and CDR2 YSLEER. The CDR3: CASSQENVVAYEQYF. Written as DNA, the CDR3 is TGCGCCAGCAGCCAAGAAAACGTAGTAGCTTACGAGCAGTACTTC.

The V call is TRBV6-5, the J call TRBJ2-2; D may be TRBD2 (6 bases). CDR1 is MNHEY and CDR2 is SVGAGI in the germline V gene. The CDR3 is 22 amino acids. Trimming took 3 bases from V and 0 from J, leaving 29 bases between them. CDR3 sequence reads: CASSYLSGGLRDGLANTGELFF. CDR3 in DNA: TGTGCCAGCAGTTATCTTTCCGGGGGTTTACGTGATGGACTCGCGAACACCGGGGAGCTGTTTTTT.

This clonotype was seen only a few times. The chain couples TRBV20-1 to TRBJ1-4, with 10 bases fitting TRBD1. Germline values: CDR1 DFQATT, CDR2 SNEGSKA (reference sequence). V lost 3 bases to trimming and J lost 5 bases; unmatched junction nucleotides: 3. This CDR3 has 14 residues. CDR3 in DNA: TGCAGTGCTAGTTGGGGACAGGGGAATGAAAAACTGTTTTTT. Translation: CSASWGQGNEKLFF.

This chain links TRBV28 with TRBJ2-6, with 8 nucleotides matching TRBD1. The germline V gene encodes CDR1 MDHEN and CDR2 SYDVKM. CDR3 length equals 17 residues. V shed 6 bases, J shed 3 bases, and the junction held 10 bases outside the gene matches. CDR3 in DNA: TGTGCCAGCAGCAGGGACAGGAGTTATGGTGGGGCCAACGTCCTGACTTTC. Protein: CASSRDRSYGGANVLTF.

The J gene is TRBJ2-7, the V gene TRBV7-3; 9 bases are shared with TRBD2. Trimming removed 0 bases from V and 6 bases from J; junction bases left unmatched: 3. The CDR3 is 14 residues long. Germline loops: CDR1 SGHTA, CDR2 FQGTGA. For the CDR3, the DNA is TGTGCCAGCAGCTTAACTAGCGGGAGTACCGAGCAGTACTTC. Translation gives CASSLTSGSTEQYF.

V gene TRBV9 combines with J gene TRBJ2-1; 8 positions agree with TRBD2. Trimming removed 0 bases from V and 7 bases from J; junction bases left unmatched: 6. This CDR3 region has 15 residues. Germline CDR1 is SGDLS and CDR2 is YYNGEE. CDR3 in amino acids: CASSVVASGRNEQFF. CDR3 in DNA: TGTGCCAGCAGCGTAGTGGCTAGCGGGCGGAATGAGCAGTTCTTC.

The rearrangement uses TRBV5-1 and TRBJ2-7, with D perhaps being TRBD1 or TRBD2 (5 bases each). Germline V gene lookup returns CDR1 SGHRS and CDR2 YFSETQ. The CDR3 has 16 amino acids. V lost 3 bases and J 2 bases, leaving 18 bases between the germline ends. Written as DNA, the CDR3 is TGCGCCAGCAGCTCCGGGACGAGCAACGGAGCCTACGAGCAGTACTTC. This codes for CASSSGTSNGAYEQYF.

This clonotype was counted a few times. The gene calls are TRBV6-5 and TRBJ2-3, with a possible D match to TRBD1 (5 bases). This CDR3 contains 14 residues. Germline CDR1 is MNHEY and CDR2 is SVGAGI. V was trimmed by 0 bases and J by 2 bases, leaving 6 bases between them. The CDR3 sequence: CASSYSGVTDTQYF. The DNA for the CDR3 is TGTGCCAGCAGTTACTCAGGGGTCACAGATACGCAGTATTTT.

The chain recombines TRBV20-1 with TRBJ2-7, with D perhaps assigned TRBD1 or TRBD2 (6 bases each). CDR1 and CDR2 from the germline V gene are DFQATT and SNEGSKA (reference sequence). The CDR3 consists of 13 residues. The V and J ends lost 3 bases and 4 bases respectively, with 13 bases between them. The CDR3 sequence is CSARERGDYEQYF. The DNA of the CDR3 is TGCAGTGCTAGGGAAAGGGGGGATTACGAGCAGTACTTC.

This clonotype was recorded many times. V is TRBV11-1 and J is TRBJ2-3; D not certain. Trimming removed 5 bases from V and 2 bases from J, with 17 bases in between. The CDR3 sequence is 16 residues long. CDR1 is SGHAT and CDR2 is FQDESV in the germline V gene (reference sequence). This chain's CDR3 is CASSPRRTEYTDTQYF. Here the CDR3 DNA reads TGTGCCAGCAGCCCGAGAAGGACGGAATACACAGATACGCAGTATTTT.

This clonotype was observed many times. The V and J genes are TRBV28 and TRBJ2-7, with D perhaps being TRBD1 or TRBD2 (5 bases each). Germline CDR1 is MDHEN and CDR2 is SYDVKM. The V gene lost 7 bases and the J gene lost 3 bases, with 16 bases spanning the gap. The CDR3 is 14 residues long. CDR3 nucleotide sequence: TGTGCCAGCAACGAGGGACCAGGGAACTACGAGCAGTACTTC. Translating it yields CASNEGPGNYEQYF.

At least ten counts were recorded for this clonotype. The V gene is TRBV2, the J gene TRBJ2-1; D might be TRBD1 or TRBD2, each matching 5 bases. The V and J ends lost 1 base and 6 bases respectively, with 10 bases between them. CDR3 length: 14 residues. The germline CDR1 and CDR2 sequences are SNHLY and FYNNEI. CDR3 in amino acids: CASSEGMGRNEQFF. The CDR3, as DNA: TGTGCCAGCAGTGAAGGGATGGGACGCAATGAGCAGTTCTTC.

The V and J genes are TRBV20-1 and TRBJ2-3; D perhaps matches TRBD2 (5 bases). Between the trimmed V and J ends, which lost 6 bases and 2 bases, there was a span of 18 bases. The CDR3 has 15 residues. Per the germline V gene, CDR1 is DFQATT and CDR2 is SNEGSKA (reference sequence). DNA of the CDR3: TGCAGTGCATCTAACCGGGGTACATTCACAGATACGCAGTATTTT. Translation: CSASNRGTFTDTQYF.

In this sample, this clonotype turned up many times. The chain couples TRBV27 to TRBJ2-7, with D unclear. This CDR3 has 13 amino acids. Germline V gene data show CDR1 as MNHEY and CDR2 as SMNVEV (reference sequence). V dropped 3 bases and J dropped 2 bases, with 8 bases sitting between them. CDR3 amino acids: CASSFDGPYEQYF. The CDR3 bases are TGTGCCAGCAGTTTTGACGGACCCTACGAGCAGTACTTC.

The chain links TRBV7-9 to TRBJ2-3; D gene uncertain. The ends were cut back, 5 bases at V and 0 bases at J, with 6 bases in the middle. The germline V gene encodes CDR1 SEHNR and CDR2 FQNEAQ (reference sequence). The CDR3 sequence is 13 residues long. The CDR3 spells CASSTSSTDTQYF. CDR3 bases: TGTGCCAGCAGCACCTCTAGCACAGATACGCAGTATTTT.

The rearrangement joins TRBV24-1 to TRBJ2-3; D call uncertain. This CDR3 is 14 amino acids long. Trimming stripped 4 bases from V and 0 bases from J, with 7 bases between. Germline V gene lookup returns CDR1 KGHDR and CDR2 SFDVKD. CDR3 nucleotide sequence: TGTGCCACCAGTGAGCGGTGGAGCACAGATACGCAGTATTTT. It specifies CATSERWSTDTQYF.

This clonotype was counted at least ten times. Given a much more abundant clone one base away, this may be a read error. The rearrangement joins TRBV27 to TRBJ2-7; D is ambiguous. From germline, CDR1 is MNHEY and CDR2 SMNVEV (reference sequence). The CDR3 has 10 amino acids. Trimming cost V 4 bases and J 4 bases, with 2 bases left between them. The CDR3 loop is CASSWYEQYF. The CDR3 coding sequence is TGTGCCAGCAGTTGGTACGAGCAGTACTTC.

The genes are TRBV5-1 and TRBJ2-3, with 10 bases that match TRBD2. Per the germline V gene, CDR1 is SGHRS and CDR2 is YFSETQ. Trimming at V came to 3 bases and at J to 3 bases, leaving 16 bases not matched to a gene. This CDR3 region has 19 residues. DNA of the CDR3: TGCGCCAGCAGCTCCGAACCTAGCGGGAGATCGTTCGGGACAGATACGCAGTATTTT. Amino acids: CASSSEPSGRSFGTDTQYF.

There are a few counts of this clonotype. The V and J genes are TRBV3-1 and TRBJ1-3; D not certain. The germline V gene has CDR1 LGHDT and CDR2 YNNKEL (reference sequence). The CDR3 totals 16 residues. V lost 0 bases to trimming and J lost 0 bases, with 9 bases between them. This CDR3 reads CASSQDPPPSGNTIYF. CDR3 DNA: TGTGCCAGCAGCCAAGATCCCCCTCCCTCTGGAAACACCATATATTTT.

There are many counts of this clonotype. The V gene is TRBV3-1, the J gene TRBJ1-2; tentative D call: TRBD1 (5 bases). The CDR3 has 15 amino acids. CDR1 is LGHDT, CDR2 YNNKEL, per germline (reference sequence). V lost 2 bases to trimming and J lost 2 bases, with 12 bases between them. The chain's CDR3 is CASSQSDSLNYGYTF. The CDR3 region has the DNA TGTGCCAGCAGCCAATCTGACAGTTTAAACTATGGCTACACCTTC. The full variable domain, rest sourced from reference TRBV3-1 and TRBJ1-2, is DTAVSQTPKYLVTQMGNDKSIKCEQNLGHDTMYWYKQDSKKFLKIMFSYNNKELIINETVPNRFSPKSPDKAHLNLHINSLELGDSAVYFCASSQSDSLNYGYTFGSGTRLTVV.

At least ten counts were recorded for this clonotype. The gene calls are TRBV27 and TRBJ2-3; the D call may be TRBD1 or TRBD2 (5 bases each). The CDR3 contains 14 residues. Germline V lookup: CDR1 MNHEY, CDR2 SMNVEV (reference sequence). V was shortened by 3 bases and J by 0 bases, with 7 bases between the two germline ends. The CDR3 region has the DNA TGTGCCAGCAGTTTCCGGGACAGCACAGATACGCAGTATTTT. Protein sequence: CASSFRDSTDTQYF.